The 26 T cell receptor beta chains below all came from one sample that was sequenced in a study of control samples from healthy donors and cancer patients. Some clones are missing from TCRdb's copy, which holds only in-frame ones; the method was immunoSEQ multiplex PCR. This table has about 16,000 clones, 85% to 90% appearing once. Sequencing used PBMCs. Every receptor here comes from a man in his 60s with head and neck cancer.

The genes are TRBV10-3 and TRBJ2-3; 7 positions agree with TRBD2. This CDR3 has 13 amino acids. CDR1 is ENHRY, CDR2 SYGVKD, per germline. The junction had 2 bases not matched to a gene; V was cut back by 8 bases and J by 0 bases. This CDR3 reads CAIWGGSTDTQYF. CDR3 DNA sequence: TGTGCCATCTGGGGAGGGAGCACAGATACGCAGTATTTT.

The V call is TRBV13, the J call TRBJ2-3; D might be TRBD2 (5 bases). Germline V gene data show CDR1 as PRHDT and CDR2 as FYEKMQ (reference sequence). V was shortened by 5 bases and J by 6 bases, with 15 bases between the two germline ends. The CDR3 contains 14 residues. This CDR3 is CASSPRGLADTQYF. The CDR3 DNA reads TGTGCCAGCAGCCCCCGAGGGTTGGCGGATACGCAGTATTTT.

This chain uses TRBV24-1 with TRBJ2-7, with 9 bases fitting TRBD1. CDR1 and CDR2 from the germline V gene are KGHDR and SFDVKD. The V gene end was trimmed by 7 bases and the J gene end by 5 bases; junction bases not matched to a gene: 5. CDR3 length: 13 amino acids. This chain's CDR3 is CATRPGQGDEQYF. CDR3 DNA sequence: TGTGCCACCAGACCGGGACAGGGAGACGAGCAGTACTTC.

The CDR3 coding sequence is TGTGCTAGTGGTTTGGAAAGGGGCTACGAGCAGTACTTC. It encodes CASGLERGYEQYF. The chain uses TRBV12-5 and TRBJ2-7; D may be TRBD1 (5 bases). Deletions cut 1 base from V and 3 bases from J, with 7 bases between. The CDR3 sequence is 13 residues long. The germline CDR1 and CDR2 sequences are LGHNT and FRNRAP.

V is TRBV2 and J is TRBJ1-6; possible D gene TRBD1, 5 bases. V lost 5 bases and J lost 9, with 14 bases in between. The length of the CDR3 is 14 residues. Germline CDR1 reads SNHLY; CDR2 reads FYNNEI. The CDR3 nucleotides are TGTGCCAGCAGTTCACGGACGGGGGGTTCACCCCTCCACTTT. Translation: CASSSRTGGSPLHF.

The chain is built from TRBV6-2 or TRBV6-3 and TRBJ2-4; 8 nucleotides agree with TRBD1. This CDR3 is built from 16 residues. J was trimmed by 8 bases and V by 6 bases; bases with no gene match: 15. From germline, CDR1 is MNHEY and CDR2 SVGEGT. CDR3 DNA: TGTGCCAGCAGCCCTAGGACAGGGTTTACCGGATACATTCAGTACTTC. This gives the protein CASSPRTGFTGYIQYF.

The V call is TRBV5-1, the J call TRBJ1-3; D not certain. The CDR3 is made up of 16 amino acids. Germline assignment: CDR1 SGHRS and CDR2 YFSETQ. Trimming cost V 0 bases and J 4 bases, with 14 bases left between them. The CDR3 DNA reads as TGCGCCAGCAGCTTGGGGACGGGCGCATTCGGAAACACCATATATTTT. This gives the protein CASSLGTGAFGNTIYF.

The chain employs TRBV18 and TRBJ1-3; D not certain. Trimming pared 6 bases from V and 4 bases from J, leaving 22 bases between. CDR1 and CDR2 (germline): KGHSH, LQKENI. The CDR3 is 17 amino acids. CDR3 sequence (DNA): TGTGCCAGCTCCCCTTCAGAAGGGCCATATTCCGGAAACACCATATATTTT. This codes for CASSPSEGPYSGNTIYF.

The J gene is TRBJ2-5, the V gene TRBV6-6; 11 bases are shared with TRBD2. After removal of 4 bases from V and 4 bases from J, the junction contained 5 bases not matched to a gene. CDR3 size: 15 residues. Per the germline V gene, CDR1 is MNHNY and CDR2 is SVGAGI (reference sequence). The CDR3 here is CASSFIAGGRETQYF. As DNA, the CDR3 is TGTGCCAGCAGTTTTATAGCGGGGGGGCGAGAGACCCAGTACTTC.

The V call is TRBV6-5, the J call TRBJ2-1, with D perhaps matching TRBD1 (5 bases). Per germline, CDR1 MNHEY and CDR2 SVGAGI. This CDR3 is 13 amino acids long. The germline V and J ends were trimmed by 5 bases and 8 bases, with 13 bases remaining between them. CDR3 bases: TGTGCCAGCAGTAAGAGGCAGGGCGATGAGCAGTTCTTC. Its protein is CASSKRQGDEQFF.

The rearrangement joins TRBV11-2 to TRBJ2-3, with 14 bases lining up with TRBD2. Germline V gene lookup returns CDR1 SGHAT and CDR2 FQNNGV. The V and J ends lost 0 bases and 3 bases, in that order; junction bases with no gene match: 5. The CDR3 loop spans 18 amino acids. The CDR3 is CASSLDLGLAGGTDTQYF. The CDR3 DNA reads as TGTGCCAGCAGCTTAGACTTAGGACTAGCGGGGGGAACAGATACGCAGTATTTT.

In DNA form, the CDR3 reads TGTGCCAGCAGCTGGACAGGGGGCTCCTACGAGCAGTACTTC. This sequence encodes CASSWTGGSYEQYF. The chain carries TRBV6-5 and TRBJ2-7; 10 bases agree with TRBD1. The CDR3 has 14 residues. In germline, CDR1 is MNHEY, CDR2 SVGAGI. V was pared by 6 bases and J by 0 bases, with 2 bases of the junction left unmatched.

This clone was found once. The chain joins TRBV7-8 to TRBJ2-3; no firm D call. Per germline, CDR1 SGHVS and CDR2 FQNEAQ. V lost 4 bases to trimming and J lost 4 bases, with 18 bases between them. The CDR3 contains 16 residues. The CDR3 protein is CASSSRTSGSSDTQYF. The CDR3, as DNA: TGTGCCAGCAGCTCCCGGACCTCAGGCTCCTCAGATACGCAGTATTTT. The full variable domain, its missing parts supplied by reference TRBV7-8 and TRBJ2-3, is GAGVSQSPRYKVAKRGQDVALRCDPISGHVSLFWYQQALGQGPEFLTYFQNEAQLDKSGLPSDRFFAERPEGSVSTLKIQRTQQEDSAVYLCASSSRTSGSSDTQYFGPGTRLTVL.

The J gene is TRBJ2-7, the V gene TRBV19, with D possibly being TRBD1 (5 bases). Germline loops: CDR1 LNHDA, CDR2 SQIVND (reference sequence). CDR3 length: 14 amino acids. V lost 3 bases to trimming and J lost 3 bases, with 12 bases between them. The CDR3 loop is CASSMGQDYYEQYF. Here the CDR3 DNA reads TGTGCCAGTAGTATGGGGCAGGATTACTACGAGCAGTACTTC.

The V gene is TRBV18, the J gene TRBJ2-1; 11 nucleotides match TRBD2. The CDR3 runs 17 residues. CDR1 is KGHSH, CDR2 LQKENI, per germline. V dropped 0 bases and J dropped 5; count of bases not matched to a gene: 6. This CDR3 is CASSPPAILAGDNEQFF. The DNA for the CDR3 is TGTGCCAGCTCACCACCGGCGATACTAGCGGGGGACAATGAGCAGTTCTTC.

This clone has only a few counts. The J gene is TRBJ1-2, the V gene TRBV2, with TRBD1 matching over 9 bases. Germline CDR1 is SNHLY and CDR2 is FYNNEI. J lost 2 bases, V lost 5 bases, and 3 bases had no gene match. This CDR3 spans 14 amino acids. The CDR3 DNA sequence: TGTGCCAGCAGTCTACAGGGGGCCAACTATGGCTACACCTTC. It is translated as CASSLQGANYGYTF.

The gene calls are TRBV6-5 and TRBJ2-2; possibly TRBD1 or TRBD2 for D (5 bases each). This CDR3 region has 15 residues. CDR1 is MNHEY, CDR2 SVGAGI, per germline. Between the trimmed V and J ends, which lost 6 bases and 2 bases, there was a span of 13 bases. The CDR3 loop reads CASRGTAPNTGELFF. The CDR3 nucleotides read TGTGCCAGCAGAGGGACGGCACCAAACACCGGGGAGCTGTTTTTT.

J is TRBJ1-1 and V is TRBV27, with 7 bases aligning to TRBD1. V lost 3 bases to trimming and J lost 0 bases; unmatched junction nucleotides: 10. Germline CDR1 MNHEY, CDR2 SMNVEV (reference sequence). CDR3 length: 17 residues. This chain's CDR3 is CASSLRGGSFMNTEAFF. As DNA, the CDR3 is TGTGCCAGCAGTTTGAGAGGGGGCTCCTTTATGAACACTGAAGCTTTCTTT.

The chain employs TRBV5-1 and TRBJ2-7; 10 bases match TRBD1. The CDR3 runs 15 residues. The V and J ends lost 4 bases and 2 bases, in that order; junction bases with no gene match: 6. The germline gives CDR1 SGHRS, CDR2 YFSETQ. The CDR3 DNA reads TGCGCCAGCAGCCCCCGGGGGACAGGGGCCTACGAGCAGTACTTC. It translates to CASSPRGTGAYEQYF.

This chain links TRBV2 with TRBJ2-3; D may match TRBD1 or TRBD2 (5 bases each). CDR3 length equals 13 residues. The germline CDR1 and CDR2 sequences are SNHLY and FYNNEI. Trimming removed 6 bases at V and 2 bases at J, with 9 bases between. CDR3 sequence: CASRRDHTDTQYF. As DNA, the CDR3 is TGTGCCAGCAGACGGGACCACACAGATACGCAGTATTTT.

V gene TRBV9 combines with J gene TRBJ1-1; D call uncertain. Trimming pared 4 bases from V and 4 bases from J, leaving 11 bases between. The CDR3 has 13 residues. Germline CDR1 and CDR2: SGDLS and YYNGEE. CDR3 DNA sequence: TGTGCCAGCAGCCCCCCAGTGGGCACTGAAGCTTTCTTT. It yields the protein CASSPPVGTEAFF.

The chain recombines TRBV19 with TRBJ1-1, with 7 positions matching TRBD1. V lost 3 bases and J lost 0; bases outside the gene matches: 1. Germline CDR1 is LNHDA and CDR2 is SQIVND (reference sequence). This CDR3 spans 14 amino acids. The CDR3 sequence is CASSMTGMNTEAFF. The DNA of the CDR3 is TGTGCCAGTAGTATGACAGGGATGAACACTGAAGCTTTCTTT.

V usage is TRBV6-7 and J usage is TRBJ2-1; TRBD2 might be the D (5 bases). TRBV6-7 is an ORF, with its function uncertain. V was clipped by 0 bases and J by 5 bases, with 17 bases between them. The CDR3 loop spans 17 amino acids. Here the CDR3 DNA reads TGTGCCAGCAGTTACTCTAATCCCAACCCGGGGAACAATGAGCAGTTCTTC. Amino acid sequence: CASSYSNPNPGNNEQFF.

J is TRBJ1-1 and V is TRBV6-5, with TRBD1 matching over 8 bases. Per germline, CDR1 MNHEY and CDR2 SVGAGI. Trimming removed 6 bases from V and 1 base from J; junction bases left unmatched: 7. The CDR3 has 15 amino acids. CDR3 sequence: CASRPHRGRNTEAFF. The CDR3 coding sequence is TGTGCCAGCAGGCCCCACAGGGGGAGGAACACTGAAGCTTTCTTT.

The CDR3 region is CASSQDSSGGPVSYNEQFF. For the CDR3, the DNA is TGTGCCAGCAGCCAAGACTCTAGCGGGGGGCCTGTCTCCTACAATGAGCAGTTCTTC. The chain recombines TRBV14 with TRBJ2-1, with 11 bases aligning to TRBD2. The ends lost 0 bases at V and 0 bases at J; junction bases unmatched: 7. In germline, CDR1 is SGHDN, CDR2 FVKESK. This CDR3 is 19 amino acids long.

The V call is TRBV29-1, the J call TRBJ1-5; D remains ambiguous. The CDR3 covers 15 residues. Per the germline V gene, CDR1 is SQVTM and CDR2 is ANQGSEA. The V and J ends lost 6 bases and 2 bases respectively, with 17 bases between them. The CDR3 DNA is TGCAGCGTGGCGGACGGGTTTTTGGGCAATCAGCCCCAGCATTTT. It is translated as CSVADGFLGNQPQHF.